Described below is a single T cell receptor (beta chain) sequence and its context. One end of the junction is discordant with germline, which a read error may explain. Germline CDR1 reads LGHNA; CDR2 reads YSLEER. The CDR3 is 15 amino acids. The use of a sample-barcoded 5' primer and a J-beta primer mix characterized a second PCR of about 7 to 12 cycles. TCRdb processed the 5' RACE reads anew with MiXCR; each CDR3 protein has one entry. The sample has approximately 2,000,000 distinct CDR3 sequences; about 39% are singletons. The data are from a study of blood T cells in healthy people across ages. The clonotype comes from a human donor in good health. The rearrangement uses TRBV4-3 and TRBJ2-7; 10 nucleotides align to TRBD2. The sequenced sample was blood. The CDR3 is CASGQGLAENYEQYF. CDR3 DNA sequence: TGCGCCAGCGGCCAAGGACTAGCGGAGAACTACGAGCAGTACTTC.